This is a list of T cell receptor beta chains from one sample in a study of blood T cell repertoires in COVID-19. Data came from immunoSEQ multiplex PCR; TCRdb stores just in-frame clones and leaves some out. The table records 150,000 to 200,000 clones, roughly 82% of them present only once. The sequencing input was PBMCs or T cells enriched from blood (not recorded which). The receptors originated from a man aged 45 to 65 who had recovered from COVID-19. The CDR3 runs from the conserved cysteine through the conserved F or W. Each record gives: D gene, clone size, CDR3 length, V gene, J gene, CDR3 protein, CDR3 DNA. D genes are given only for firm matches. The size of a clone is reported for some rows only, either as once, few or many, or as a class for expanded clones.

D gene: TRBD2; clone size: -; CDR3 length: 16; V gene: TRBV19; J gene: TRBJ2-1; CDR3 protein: CASRDLLAGVENEQFF; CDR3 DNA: TGTGCCAGTCGAGACCTACTAGCGGGAGTTGAGAATGAGCAGTTCTTC
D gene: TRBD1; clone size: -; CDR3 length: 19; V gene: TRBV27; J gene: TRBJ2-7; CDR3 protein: CASSIPPILPGQPFYEQYF; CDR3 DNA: TGTGCCAGCAGTATACCCCCGATTCTCCCGGGACAGCCGTTCTACGAGCAGTACTTC
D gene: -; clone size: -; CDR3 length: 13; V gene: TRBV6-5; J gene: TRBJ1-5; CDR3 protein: CASSSAGNQPQHF; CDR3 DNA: TGTGCCAGCAGTTCGGCAGGGAATCAGCCCCAGCATTTT
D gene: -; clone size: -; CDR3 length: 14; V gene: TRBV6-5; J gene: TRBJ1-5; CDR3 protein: CASSPLFGNQPQHF; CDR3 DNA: TGTGCCAGCAGCCCACTCTTTGGCAATCAGCCCCAGCATTTT
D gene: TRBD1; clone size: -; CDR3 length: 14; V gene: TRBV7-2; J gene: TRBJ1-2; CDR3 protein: CASSLVGTGDGYTF; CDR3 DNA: TGTGCCAGCAGCTTAGTAGGGACAGGGGATGGCTACACCTTC
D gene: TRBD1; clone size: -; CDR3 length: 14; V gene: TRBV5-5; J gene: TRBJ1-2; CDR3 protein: CASSSPGTGIDYTF; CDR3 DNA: TGTGCCAGCAGCAGTCCCGGGACAGGGATTGACTACACCTTC
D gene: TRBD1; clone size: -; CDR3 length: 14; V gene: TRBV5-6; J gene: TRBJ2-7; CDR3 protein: CASTLRDRPYEQYF; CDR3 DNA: TGTGCCAGCACCCTCCGGGACAGACCCTACGAGCAGTACTTC
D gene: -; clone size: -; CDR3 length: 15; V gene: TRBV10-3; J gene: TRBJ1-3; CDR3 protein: CAIGPRQASRNTIYF; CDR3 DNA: TGTGCCATCGGTCCGAGACAGGCGAGTAGAAACACCATATATTTT
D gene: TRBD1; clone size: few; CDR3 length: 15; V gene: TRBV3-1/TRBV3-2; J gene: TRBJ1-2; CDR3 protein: CASSQLTGGMGGYTF; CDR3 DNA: TGTGCCAGCAGCCAGCTCACAGGGGGGATGGGTGGCTACACCTTC
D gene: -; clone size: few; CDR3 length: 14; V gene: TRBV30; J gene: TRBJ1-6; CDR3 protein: CAWTTGQSYSPLHF; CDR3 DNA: TGTGCCTGGACCACAGGACAGTCCTACTCACCCCTCCACTTT
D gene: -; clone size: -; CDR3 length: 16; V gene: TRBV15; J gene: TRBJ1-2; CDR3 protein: CATSRDRGGQGYGYTF; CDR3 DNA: TGTGCCACCAGCAGAGATCGTGGAGGGCAGGGCTATGGCTACACCTTC
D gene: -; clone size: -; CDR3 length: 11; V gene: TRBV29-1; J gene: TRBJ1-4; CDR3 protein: CSVLDWEKLFF; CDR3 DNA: TGCAGCGTTTTAGATTGGGAAAAACTGTTTTTT
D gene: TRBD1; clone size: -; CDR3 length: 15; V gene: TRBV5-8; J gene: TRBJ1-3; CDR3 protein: CASSLHRGLGNTIYF; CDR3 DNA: TGTGCCAGCAGCCTTCACAGGGGGCTTGGGAACACCATATATTTT
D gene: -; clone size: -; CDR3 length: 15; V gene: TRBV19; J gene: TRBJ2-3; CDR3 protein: CASSIGLPGTDTQYF; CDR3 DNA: TGTGCCAGTAGTATAGGCCTCCCAGGGACAGATACGCAGTATTTT
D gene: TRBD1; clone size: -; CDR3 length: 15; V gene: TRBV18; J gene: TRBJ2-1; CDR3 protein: CASSPGQGSGNEQFF; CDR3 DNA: TGTGCCAGCTCACCAGGACAGGGGAGCGGGAATGAGCAGTTCTTC
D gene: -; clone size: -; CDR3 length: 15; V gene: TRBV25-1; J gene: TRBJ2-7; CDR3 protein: CASSEVEGAVYEQYF; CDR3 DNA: TGTGCCAGCAGTGAAGTGGAGGGGGCGGTTTACGAGCAGTACTTC
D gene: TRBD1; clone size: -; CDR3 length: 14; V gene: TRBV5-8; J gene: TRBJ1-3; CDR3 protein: CASSPGQPPDTIYF; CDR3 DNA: TGTGCCAGCAGCCCGGGACAGCCTCCGGACACCATATATTTT
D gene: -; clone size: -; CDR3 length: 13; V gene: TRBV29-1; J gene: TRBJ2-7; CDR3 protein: CSVEGDTTYEQYF; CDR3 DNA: TGCAGCGTTGAGGGGGACACAACCTACGAGCAGTACTTC
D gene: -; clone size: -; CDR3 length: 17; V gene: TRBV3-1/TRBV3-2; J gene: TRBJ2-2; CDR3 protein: CASSQETGAGTPGELFF; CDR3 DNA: TGTGCCAGCAGCCAAGAGACTGGAGCGGGGACACCCGGGGAGCTGTTTTTT
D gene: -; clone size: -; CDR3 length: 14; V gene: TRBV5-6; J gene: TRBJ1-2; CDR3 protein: CASSPGVTNYGYTF; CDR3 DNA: TGTGCCAGCAGCCCAGGGGTTACTAACTATGGCTACACCTTC
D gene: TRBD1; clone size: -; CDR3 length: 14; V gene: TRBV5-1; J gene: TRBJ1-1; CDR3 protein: CASSLAGQYTEAFF; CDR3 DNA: TGCGCCAGCAGCTTGGCGGGACAGTACACTGAAGCTTTCTTT
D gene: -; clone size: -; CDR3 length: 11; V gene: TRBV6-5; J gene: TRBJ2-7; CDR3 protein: CASMAGYEQYF; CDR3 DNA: TGTGCCAGCATGGCGGGGTACGAGCAGTACTTC
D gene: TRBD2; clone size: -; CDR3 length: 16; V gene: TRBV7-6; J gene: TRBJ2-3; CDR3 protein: CASSSLAGGGTDTQYF; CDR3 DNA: TGTGCCAGCAGCTCCTTAGCGGGGGGTGGTACAGATACGCAGTATTTT
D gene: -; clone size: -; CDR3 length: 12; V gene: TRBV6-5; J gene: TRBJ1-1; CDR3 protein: CASSHLNTEAFF; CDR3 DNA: TGTGCCAGCAGTCATCTGAACACTGAAGCTTTCTTT
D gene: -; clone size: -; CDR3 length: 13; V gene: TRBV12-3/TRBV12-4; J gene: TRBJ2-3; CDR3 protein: CASSLPGSDTQYF; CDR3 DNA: TGTGCCAGCAGTTTACCAGGGTCAGATACGCAGTATTTT
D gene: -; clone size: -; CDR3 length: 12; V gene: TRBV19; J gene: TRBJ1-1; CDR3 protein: CASSPKNTEAFF; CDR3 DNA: TGTGCCAGTAGTCCCAAAAACACTGAAGCTTTCTTT
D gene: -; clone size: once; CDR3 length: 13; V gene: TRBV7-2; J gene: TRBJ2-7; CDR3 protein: CASRYQASGEQYF; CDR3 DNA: TGTGCCAGCAGGTATCAGGCGTCCGGCGAGCAGTACTTC
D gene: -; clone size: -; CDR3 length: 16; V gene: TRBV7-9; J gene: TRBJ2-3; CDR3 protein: CASSSTLRGSTDTQYF; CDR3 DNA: TGTGCCAGCAGCTCGACCCTCCGGGGAAGCACAGATACGCAGTATTTT
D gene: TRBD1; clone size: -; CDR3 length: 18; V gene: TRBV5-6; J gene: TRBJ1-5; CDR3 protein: CASSTTGTGALNYQPQHF; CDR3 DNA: TGTGCCAGCAGCACTACCGGGACAGGGGCACTTAATTATCAGCCCCAGCATTTT